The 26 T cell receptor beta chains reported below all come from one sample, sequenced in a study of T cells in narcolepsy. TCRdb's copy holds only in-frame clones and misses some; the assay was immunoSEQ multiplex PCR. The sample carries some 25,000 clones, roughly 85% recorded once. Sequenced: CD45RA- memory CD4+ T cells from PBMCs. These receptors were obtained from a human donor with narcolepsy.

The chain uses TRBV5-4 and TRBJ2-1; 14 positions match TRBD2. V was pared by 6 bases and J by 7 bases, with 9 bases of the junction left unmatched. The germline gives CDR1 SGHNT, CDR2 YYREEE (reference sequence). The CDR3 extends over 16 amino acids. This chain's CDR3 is CASINSGLAGVNEQFF. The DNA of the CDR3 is TGTGCCAGCATTAACTCGGGACTAGCGGGAGTGAATGAGCAGTTCTTC.

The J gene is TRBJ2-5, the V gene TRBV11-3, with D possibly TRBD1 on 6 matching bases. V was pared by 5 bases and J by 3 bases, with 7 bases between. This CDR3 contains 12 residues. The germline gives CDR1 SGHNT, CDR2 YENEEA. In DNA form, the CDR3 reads TGTGCCAGCAGCAAGGGGGAAGAGACCCAGTACTTC. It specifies CASSKGEETQYF.

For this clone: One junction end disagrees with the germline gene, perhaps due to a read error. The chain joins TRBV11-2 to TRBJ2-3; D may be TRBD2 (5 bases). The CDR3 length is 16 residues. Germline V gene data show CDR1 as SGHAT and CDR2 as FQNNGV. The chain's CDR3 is CASSLDSRGSTDTQYF. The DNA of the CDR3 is TGTGCCAGCAGCCTAGATTCACGGGGTAGCACAGATACGCAGTATTTT.

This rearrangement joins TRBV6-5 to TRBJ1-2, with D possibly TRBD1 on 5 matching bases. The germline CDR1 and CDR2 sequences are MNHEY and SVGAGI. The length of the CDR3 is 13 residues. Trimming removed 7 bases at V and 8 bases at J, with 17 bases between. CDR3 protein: CASTLNGGWGYTF. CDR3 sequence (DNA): TGTGCCAGCACCCTAAACGGGGGTTGGGGCTACACCTTC.

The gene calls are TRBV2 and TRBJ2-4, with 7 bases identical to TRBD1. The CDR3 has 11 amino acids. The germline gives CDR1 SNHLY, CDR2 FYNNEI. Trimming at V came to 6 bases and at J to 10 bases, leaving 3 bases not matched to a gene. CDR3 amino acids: CASSPQGIQYF. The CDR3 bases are TGTGCCAGCAGCCCACAGGGGATTCAGTACTTC.

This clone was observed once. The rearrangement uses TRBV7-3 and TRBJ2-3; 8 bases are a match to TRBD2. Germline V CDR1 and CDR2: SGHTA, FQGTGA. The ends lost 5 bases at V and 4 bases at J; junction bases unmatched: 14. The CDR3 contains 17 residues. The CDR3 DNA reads TGTGCCAGCAGCGTTAGGGCAGCCGGGAGGGCGTCAGATACGCAGTATTTT. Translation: CASSVRAAGRASDTQYF. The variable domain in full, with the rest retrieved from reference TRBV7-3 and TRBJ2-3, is GAGVSQTPSNKVTEKGKYVELRCDPISGHTALYWYRQSLGQGPEFLIYFQGTGAADDSGLPNDRFFAVRPEGSVSTLKIQRTERGDSAVYLCASSVRAAGRASDTQYFGPGTRLTVL.

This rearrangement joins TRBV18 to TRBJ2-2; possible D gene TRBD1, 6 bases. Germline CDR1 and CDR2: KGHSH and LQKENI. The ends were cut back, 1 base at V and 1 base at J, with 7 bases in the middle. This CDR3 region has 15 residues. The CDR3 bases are TGTGCCAGCTCACCACGGGACAAGAACACCGGGGAGCTGTTTTTT. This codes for CASSPRDKNTGELFF.

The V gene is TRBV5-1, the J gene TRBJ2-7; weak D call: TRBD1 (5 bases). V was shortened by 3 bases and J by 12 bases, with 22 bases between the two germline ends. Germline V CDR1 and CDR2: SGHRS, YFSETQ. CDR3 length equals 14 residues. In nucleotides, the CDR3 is TGCGCCAGCAGCTCGGACACGCCTCGCTATGTATGGTACTTC. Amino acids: CASSSDTPRYVWYF.

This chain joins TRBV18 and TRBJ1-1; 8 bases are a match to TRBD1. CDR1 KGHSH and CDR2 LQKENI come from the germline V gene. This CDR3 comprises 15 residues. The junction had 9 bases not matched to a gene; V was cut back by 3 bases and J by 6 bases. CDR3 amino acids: CASSPSRQGSAEAFF. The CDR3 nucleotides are TGTGCCAGCTCACCCTCGAGACAGGGGAGCGCTGAAGCTTTCTTT.

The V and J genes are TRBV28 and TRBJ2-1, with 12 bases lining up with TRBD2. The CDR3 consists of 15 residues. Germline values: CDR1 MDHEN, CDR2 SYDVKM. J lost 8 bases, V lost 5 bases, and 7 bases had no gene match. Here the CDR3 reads CASSRLAGAADEQFF. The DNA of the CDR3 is TGTGCCAGCAGTCGACTAGCGGGAGCCGCGGATGAGCAGTTCTTC.

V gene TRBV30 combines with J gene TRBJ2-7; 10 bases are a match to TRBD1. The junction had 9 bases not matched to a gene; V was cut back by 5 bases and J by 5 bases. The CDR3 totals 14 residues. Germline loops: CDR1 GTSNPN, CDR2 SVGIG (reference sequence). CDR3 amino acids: CAWGPGQGFDEQYF. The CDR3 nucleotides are TGTGCCTGGGGACCGGGACAGGGGTTTGACGAGCAGTACTTC.

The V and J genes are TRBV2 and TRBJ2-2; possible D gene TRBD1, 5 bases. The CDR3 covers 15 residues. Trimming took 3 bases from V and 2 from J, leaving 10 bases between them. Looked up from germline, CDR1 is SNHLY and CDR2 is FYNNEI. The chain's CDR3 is CASSDSQANTGELFF. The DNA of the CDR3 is TGTGCCAGCAGTGATTCACAGGCTAACACCGGGGAGCTGTTTTTT.

CDR3 in amino acids: CASSPDRQFTEAFF. In nucleotides, the CDR3 is TGTGCCAGCAGCCCCGACAGGCAATTCACTGAAGCTTTCTTT. V and J are TRBV6-5 and TRBJ1-1; weak D call: TRBD1 (6 bases). The V end was cut by 6 bases, the J end by 4 bases, with 15 bases between. The CDR3 contains 14 residues. Germline values: CDR1 MNHEY, CDR2 SVGAGI.

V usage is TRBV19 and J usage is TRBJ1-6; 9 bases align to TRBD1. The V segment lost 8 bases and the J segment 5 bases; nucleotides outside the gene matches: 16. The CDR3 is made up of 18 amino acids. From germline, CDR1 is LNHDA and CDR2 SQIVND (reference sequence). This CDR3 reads CASGKGQGGSSNNSPLHF. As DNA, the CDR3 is TGTGCCAGTGGAAAGGGACAGGGAGGTTCCTCGAATAATTCACCCCTCCACTTT.

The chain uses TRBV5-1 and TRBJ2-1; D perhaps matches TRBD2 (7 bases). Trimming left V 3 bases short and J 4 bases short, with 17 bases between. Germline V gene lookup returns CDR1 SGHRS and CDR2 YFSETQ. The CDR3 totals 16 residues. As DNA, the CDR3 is TGCGCCAGCAGCTCGGGGGGCGGGAGTATTTACAATGAGCAGTTCTTC. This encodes CASSSGGGSIYNEQFF.

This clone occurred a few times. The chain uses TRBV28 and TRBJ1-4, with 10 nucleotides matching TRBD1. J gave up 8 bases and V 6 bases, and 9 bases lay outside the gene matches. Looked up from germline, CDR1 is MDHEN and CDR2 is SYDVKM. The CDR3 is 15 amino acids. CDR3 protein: CASSPPGQGSEKLFF. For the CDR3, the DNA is TGTGCCAGCAGCCCGCCGGGACAGGGGAGCGAAAAACTGTTTTTT.

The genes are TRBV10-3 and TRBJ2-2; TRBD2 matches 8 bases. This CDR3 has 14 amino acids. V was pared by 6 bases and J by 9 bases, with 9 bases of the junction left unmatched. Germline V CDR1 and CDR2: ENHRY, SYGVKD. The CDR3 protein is CAIRTSDGGRELFF. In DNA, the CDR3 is TGTGCCATCAGGACTAGCGATGGGGGGCGGGAGCTGTTTTTT.

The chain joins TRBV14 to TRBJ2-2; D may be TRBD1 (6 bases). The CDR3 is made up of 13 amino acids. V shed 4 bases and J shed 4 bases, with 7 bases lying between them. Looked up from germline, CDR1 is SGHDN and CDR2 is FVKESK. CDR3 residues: CASSPTGTGELFF. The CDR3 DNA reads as TGTGCCAGCAGCCCGACAGGCACCGGGGAGCTGTTTTTT.

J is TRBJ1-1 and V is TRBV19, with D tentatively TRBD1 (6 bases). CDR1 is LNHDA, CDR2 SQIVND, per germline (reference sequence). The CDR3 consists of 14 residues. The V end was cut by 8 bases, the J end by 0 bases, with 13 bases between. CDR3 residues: CASGQPGMNTEAFF. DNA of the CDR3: TGTGCCAGTGGACAGCCCGGAATGAACACTGAAGCTTTCTTT.

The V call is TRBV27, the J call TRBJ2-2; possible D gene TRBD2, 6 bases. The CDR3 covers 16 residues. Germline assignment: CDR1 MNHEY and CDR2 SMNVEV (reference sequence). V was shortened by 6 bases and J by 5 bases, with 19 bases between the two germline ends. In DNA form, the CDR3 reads TGTGCCAGCAGCTCCCTCATAGTGGGAGGAACCGGGGAGCTGTTTTTT. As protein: CASSSLIVGGTGELFF.

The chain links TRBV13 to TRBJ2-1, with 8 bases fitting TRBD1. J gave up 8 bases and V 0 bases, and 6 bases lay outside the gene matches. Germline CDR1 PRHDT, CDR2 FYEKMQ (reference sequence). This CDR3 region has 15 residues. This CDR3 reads CASSLGQGQEDEQFF. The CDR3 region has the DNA TGTGCCAGCAGCTTAGGCCAGGGACAGGAGGATGAGCAGTTCTTC.

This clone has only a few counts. The CDR3 DNA reads TGCGCCAGCAGCTTTATCCTCGTGGCAGGGAACACCGGGGAGCTGTTTTTT. Encoded protein: CASSFILVAGNTGELFF. The chain couples TRBV5-1 to TRBJ2-2, with D uncertain. The germline V gene encodes CDR1 SGHRS and CDR2 YFSETQ. Trimming cost V 2 bases and J 1 base, with 15 bases left between them. The length of the CDR3 is 17 residues. The entire variable domain, with the rest obtained from reference TRBV5-1 and TRBJ2-2, is as follows: KAGVTQTPRYLIKTRGQQVTLSCSPISGHRSVSWYQQTPGQGLQFLFEYFSETQRNKGNFPGRFSGRQFSNSRSEMNVSTLELGDSALYLCASSFILVAGNTGELFFGEGSRLTVL.

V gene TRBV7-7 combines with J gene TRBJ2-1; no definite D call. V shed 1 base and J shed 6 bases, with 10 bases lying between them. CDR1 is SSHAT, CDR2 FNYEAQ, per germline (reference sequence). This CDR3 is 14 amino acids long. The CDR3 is CASSLGLKANEQFF. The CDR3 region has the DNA TGTGCCAGCAGCTTAGGACTTAAGGCCAATGAGCAGTTCTTC. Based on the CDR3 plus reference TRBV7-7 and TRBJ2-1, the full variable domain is GAGVSQSPRYKVTKRGQDVTLRCDPISSHATLYWYQQALGQGPEFLTYFNYEAQPDKSGLPSDRFSAERPEGSISTLTIQRTEQRDSAMYRCASSLGLKANEQFFGPGTRLTVL.

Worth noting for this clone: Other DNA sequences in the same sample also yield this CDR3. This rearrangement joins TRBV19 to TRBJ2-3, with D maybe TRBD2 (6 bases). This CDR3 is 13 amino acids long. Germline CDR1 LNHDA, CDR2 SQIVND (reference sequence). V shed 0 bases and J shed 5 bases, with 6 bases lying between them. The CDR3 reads CASSIDGGDTQYF. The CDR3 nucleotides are TGTGCCAGTAGTATAGACGGGGGAGATACGCAGTATTTT.

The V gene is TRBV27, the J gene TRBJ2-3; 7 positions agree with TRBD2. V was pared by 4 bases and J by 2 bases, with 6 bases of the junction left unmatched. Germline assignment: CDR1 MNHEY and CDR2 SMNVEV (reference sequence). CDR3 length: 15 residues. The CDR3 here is CASSSFGTNTDTQYF. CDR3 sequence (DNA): TGTGCCAGCAGTTCTTTCGGGACTAACACAGATACGCAGTATTTT.

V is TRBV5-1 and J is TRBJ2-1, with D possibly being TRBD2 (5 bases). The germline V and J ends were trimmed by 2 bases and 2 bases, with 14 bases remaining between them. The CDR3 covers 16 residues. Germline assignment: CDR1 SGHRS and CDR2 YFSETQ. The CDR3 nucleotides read TGCGCCAGCAGCTTCGGACGGTCCGGGGCCTACAATGAGCAGTTCTTC. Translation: CASSFGRSGAYNEQFF.